This TCR beta chain was captured by sequencing in a study of CD8 T cells in Susac syndrome. V gave up 3 bases and J gave up 3 bases, with 21 bases separating them. Per the germline V gene, CDR1 is DFQATT and CDR2 is SNEGSKA (reference sequence). This CDR3 has 17 residues. An input of 0.5 to 1 ug of RNA was subjected to reverse transcription using random hexamers. Amplification of TCR beta CDR3 by immunoSEQ multiplex PCR spanned 54 Vbeta and 13 Jbeta. TCRdb re-derived calls from the immunoSEQ multiplex PCR reads in MiXCR, one entry per CDR3 protein. Altogether around 180,000 distinct CDR3 sequences are present, 90% to 95% being singletons, with the ten largest covering 0.16%.

The chain is built from TRBV20-1 and TRBJ1-5; D is uncertain. This receptor was obtained from a human donor with multiple sclerosis. The material sequenced was CD8+ T cells from PBMCs. The CDR3 spells CSASDERRPANNQPQHF. The CDR3 DNA sequence: TGCAGTGCTAGTGATGAACGTCGCCCAGCAAACAATCAGCCCCAGCATTTT.